This TCR beta chain derives from a study of T cell responses to AZD1222 COVID-19 vaccine. The V and J ends lost 2 bases and 2 bases respectively, with 13 bases between them. Germline V CDR1 and CDR2: SGHTS, YDEGEE. The CDR3 extends over 15 amino acids. Clones were sequenced by immunoSEQ multiplex PCR, and TCRdb holds only the in-frame ones, with some missing. This table holds just over 30,000 clones, roughly 90% found once. This sequence joins TRBV5-8 and TRBJ1-2, with D possibly being TRBD1 (5 bases). The receptor comes from an adult who received the AZD1222 COVID-19 vaccine. The sample here was peripheral blood, taken 28 days after the second AZD1222 dose. This chain's CDR3 is CASSFRTKANYGYTF. Here the CDR3 DNA reads TGTGCCAGCAGCTTTCGGACAAAAGCGAACTATGGCTACACCTTC.